The present T cell receptor (beta chain) was sequenced within a study of cytomegalovirus exposure and HLA in healthy donors. Study findings and constraints: The study designated roughly 160 TCR beta chains cytomegalovirus-associated. The availability of immune exposure information extended only to CMV serostatus.

Comments on this clone: Its matching antigen is unknown.

This CDR3 is built from 14 residues. V was pared by 8 bases and J by 4 bases, with 14 bases between. Germline assignment: CDR1 LNHDA and CDR2 SQIVND (reference sequence). 13 Jbeta primers and 60 Vbeta primers were used for the PCR. Clones were read by immunoSEQ multiplex PCR, and TCRdb kept only the in-frame ones, dropping some. The sample consists of about 140,000 clones, roughly 77% of them appearing once. This sequence was found in a man in his forties in good health and CMV-seronegative. This chain links TRBV19 with TRBJ2-2; D is perhaps TRBD2 (5 bases). Specimen: PBMCs. CDR3 sequence reads: CASGHPAGTGELFF. Written as DNA, the CDR3 is TGTGCCAGTGGCCACCCCGCGGGCACCGGGGAGCTGTTTTTT.